This TCR beta chain was sequenced during a study of technical replicates of blood from a handful of donors. In germline, CDR1 is GTSNPN, CDR2 SVGIG (reference sequence). This CDR3 is 13 amino acids long. Trimming removed 5 bases from V and 3 bases from J, with 14 bases in between. Some clones are missing from TCRdb's copy, which holds only in-frame ones; the method was immunoSEQ multiplex PCR. Seen here are around 80,000 clones, 70% to 90% observed once, and the top ten hold 0.41%. This clonotype was sampled from a human donor in good health. The chain joins TRBV30 to TRBJ2-7; the D gene is possibly TRBD2 (6 bases). Sample: T cells isolated from PBMCs. This chain's CDR3 is CAWSGLLSYEQYF. Written as DNA, the CDR3 is TGTGCCTGGTCGGGACTCCTCAGCTACGAGCAGTACTTC.